This T cell receptor (beta chain) was profiled in a study of cytomegalovirus exposure and HLA in healthy donors (dated by TCRdb to the late 2010s). Broadly, across the study: According to an earlier analysis of 550 to 700 of the donors, 200 million or so T cells yielded 90 million to 140 million unique TCR beta sequences and around 280 Gb of sequence data. About 330 gigabases of sequencing data and roughly 80 million unique TCR sequences made up an early release that covered approximately 700 HLA-typed donors. Of the roughly 390 genotyped donors, 65% to 90% were placed in the genetic ancestry cluster associated with self-reported Caucasian donors. The aim of the study was to test whether cataloging public T cell receptors could identify signatures of past pathogen exposure. The study profiled the T cell repertoires of around 700 subjects by immunosequencing and related them to cytomegalovirus serostatus. A separate validation cohort of approximately 130 different subjects was used in addition to the 666-subject first cohort. To predict cytomegalovirus infection status, the study brought together high-throughput TCR immunosequencing, statistical association of individual TCRs with disease status, and machine learning. A later analysis re-analyzed previously published TCR beta repertoires from 600 to 850 donors and added high-resolution HLA genotyping to study TCR occurrence patterns. Rather than using new phenotypic data, the later analysis identified candidate immune exposures from TCR beta sequences and from how often those sequences occurred across donors. To decide whether each TCR beta V gene segment behaved as functional or pseudogenic, an earlier analysis of fewer than 750 of the donors relied on high-throughput TCR beta sequencing. Donor age, sex, ethnicity and CMV serostatus were compiled alongside the repertoire data. In a later genetic analysis, genome-wide SNP genotypes for about three fifths of the roughly 670 donors were used, and that subset was treated as a discovery cohort. Every repertoire in the discovery cohort had been generated on one and the same sequencing platform. Both class I and class II loci were covered by HLA typing, at four-digit resolution. The number of donors typed differed by locus, with about 629-630 for A, B, C, DRB1 and DQB1, roughly 520 for DQA1, about 610 for DPA1, and some 440 for DPB1. Because of strong linkage in the cohort, 5 or 6 DR-DQ haplotypes were treated as single units for association and clustering. Among 300 to 500 genotyped donors of the cohort, an average of approximately 240,000 unique TCR beta nucleotide sequences was sequenced per donor, of which about 18% were non-productive.

For this clone: No cognate antigen has been identified for it. The record has no base qualities; no much larger clone is one base away.

The cohort was made up of 666 healthy bone marrow donors. All cohort members were sampled while nominally healthy, although unrecorded immune exposures were likely present. The donor tested CMV seronegative, placing the donor among the 350 or so seronegative members of the cohort. Every donor gave a peripheral blood sample, and the peripheral blood mononuclear cells from that sample were used for TCR beta sequencing. Genomic DNA extraction from the blood cell samples was performed with the Qiagen DNeasy Blood Extraction Kit. From cysteine to phenylalanine, the CDR3 is 14 amino acids long. The only DNA kept is the CDR3, 42 bases in frame from the first base. The CDR1 and CDR2 encoded by the germline V gene are MNHEY and SVGAGI. Overall results and qualifications from the work: A few of the identified cytomegalovirus-associated TCR beta chains were confirmed in vitro to be specific for cytomegalovirus antigens. The 87-base-pair reads could not distinguish some IMGT-functional V segments, including TRBV6-2 and TRBV6-3, so those segments were excluded. For the cohort, immune exposure information was limited to CMV serostatus. A cluster of highly shared sequence variants was judged likely to represent a technical artifact of the sequencing pipeline. While some public TCRs were present in many individuals, most TCR sequences turned up only very rarely across donors. A later analysis found that most CMV-associated TCR beta chains appeared HLA-restricted, with HLA associations seemingly driven largely by CMV exposure. An association between a missense DCLRE1C variant and V-gene and J-gene trimming of TCR beta chains was found in a later genetic analysis and replicated in an independent cohort. The study listed approximately 150 TCR beta chains as associated with cytomegalovirus. Roughly uniform sequencing depth across donors was assumed in presence/absence analyses, although this assumption may not hold. In a later analysis, the rate of TCR association differed among HLA loci, with DRB1 alleles having the most associated TCRs and HLA-C alleles having the fewest. It was suggested by the authors that the approach could potentially be generalized to other disease states and immunological phenotypes. Because HLA typing was unavailable for some donors at each locus, only the typed subset was used in association tests. An earlier analysis of some 560 of the donors showed that most TCR beta V segments appeared in productive rearrangements either about 90% or about 30% of the time, which broadly matched IMGT annotations. The cohort was sequenced for TCR beta chains only, and without alpha or paired-chain data the features that could be detected were limited. Because counts were too low, under 20 rarely observed V segments, including chromosome 9 orphons, were left out of the earlier analysis of 500 to 750 of the donors. In both the original and validation cohorts, the classifier was reported to diagnose cytomegalovirus status with high specificity and sensitivity. A further reported finding was that TCR beta sequences accurately predicted the HLA-A and HLA-B alleles for most subjects in the first cohort. A later analysis associated approximately 17,000 TCR beta sequences with specific HLA alleles at a false discovery rate of 0.05. A later genetic analysis reported fewer N-insertions in productive TCRs among donors in an Asian-associated ancestry cluster than the 666-donor mean. Linkage disequilibrium might explain the correlated functional status among segregating V segments, but an unknown experimental factor could not be ruled out. In a later analysis, HLA-associated TCR beta chains were found to be more clonally expanded and to have lower generation probabilities than equally common non-associated chains. A later analysis reported that several top co-occurrence clusters appeared linked to parvovirus B19, influenza, CMV and Epstein-Barr virus. When HLA alleles, especially DR and DQ, strongly co-occurred, TCR associations were difficult to assign to individual alleles.

The library was generated by the immunoSEQ multiplex PCR assay. A mixture of 60 forward primers for TCR Vbeta segments and 13 reverse primers for TCR Jbeta segments was used in the multiplex PCR. Amplification of the CDR3 region of rearranged TCR beta genes was performed with a multiplex PCR assay on genomic DNA. The Illumina HiSeq System was used to sequence the amplified TCR beta libraries as 87-base-pair reads. In the source study's methods: A later analysis counted about 82 million unique TCR beta chains across the 670 or so repertoires, and 10 million to 12 million of these chains were shared by at least two donors. Raw reads were error-corrected and collapsed into unique sequences by a nearest-neighbor algorithm in which closely related sequences were merged to remove PCR and sequencing errors. V, D and J gene segments were assigned by aligning CDR3 sequences to IMGT reference sequences. Each retained sequence needed at least a six-nucleotide match to both a V gene segment and a J gene segment. Rearrangements were called productive when the CDR3 lacked stop codons and stayed in frame with V and J; all others were non-productive. CDR3 was defined according to IMGT convention as the region running from the second conserved V-encoded cysteine to the conserved J-encoded phenylalanine. The earlier analysis of about 570 of the donors excluded any sequence lacking an unambiguous match to a single V gene segment. An earlier analysis of over 450 of the donors classified V segments as functional when productive rearrangements were above 56.7% and as segregating when the standard deviation between donors was above 5%. A statistical classification framework was built to diagnose cytomegalovirus status from the catalog of TCR beta chain sequences. V and J gene assignment, in a later analysis, came from comparing TCR nucleotide sequences with IMGT/GENE-DB human TR gene sequences. The TCRdist pipeline was used in a later analysis to assign CDR3 sequences and most-parsimonious VDJ recombination scenarios. In a later analysis, each TCR beta chain was defined by its CDR3 amino acid sequence together with its V-gene family, and reads lacking a unique V-gene family were excluded. A later analysis removed over 500 highly shared, low-generation-probability nucleotide sequences to deal with suspected cross-contamination and a sequencing artifact. In a later analysis, a clonal expansion index for each public chain was calculated from normalized within-repertoire ranks of inferred template counts. In a later analysis, generation probabilities were computed using a VDJ recombination model fitted to out-of-frame rearrangements, and the results were checked against IGoR. In a later analysis, TCR-TCR, TCR-HLA and TCR-CMV co-occurrence was scored with hypergeometric tests, and a repertoire-size bias correction was applied to TCR pairs. False discovery rates were estimated in a later analysis by permuting HLA or CMV assignments 20 times. In a later analysis, co-occurring TCRs were grouped using DBSCAN, and TCRdist sequence similarity was added for clustering within HLA-allele-positive subsets. Repertoires with fewer than 30,000 or more than 120,000 public chains, plus five repertoires with anomalous nucleotide sharing, were excluded from co-occurrence clustering. TCRdb limited this immuneACCESS table to in-frame rearrangements with V and J called. A share of clones is missing; checked studies link under half to unresolved V genes, and the rest is unexplained. D and trimming come from the DNA, and the V and J calls and clone size come from that table. The sample table lists approximately 210,000 clones, 75% to 80% of them with a count of one. The ten biggest clones cover 1.8% of the sample.

The sample was PBMCs. The chain is made from TRBV6-5 and TRBJ2-5, with 10 bases matching TRBD1. TRBJ2-7 explains the end of the DNA better; the J call may be wrong. The clonotype originates from a male donor in good health and CMV-seronegative. The bases are TGTGCCAGCAGTTACTCGACAGGGGGCCACGAGCAGTACTTC. This sequence encodes CASSYSTGGHEQYF.